This entry lists 15 T cell receptor beta chains sequenced from one sample in a study of memory CD4+ T cells and cytomegalovirus serostatus. Data came from immunoSEQ multiplex PCR; TCRdb stores just in-frame clones and leaves some out. The sample has 54,000 or so clones; around 80% are singletons. The sort gate was single viable CD3+CD4+CD8-CD45RO+ cells for memory CD4+ T cells. Material: memory CD4+ T cells from blood. These receptor sequences come from an adult in good health and CMV-seronegative.

CDR3 nucleotides: TGTGCCTGGGGAGGACCCCTGAGGGCGGATACGCAGTATTTT. The encoded protein is CAWGGPLRADTQYF. The rearrangement uses TRBV30 and TRBJ2-3; the D gene is possibly TRBD2 (5 bases). Germline V gene data show CDR1 as GTSNPN and CDR2 as SVGIG (reference sequence). The CDR3 has 14 residues. Trimming removed 5 bases at V and 6 bases at J, with 18 bases between.

The CDR3 DNA sequence: TGTGCCAGCAGTCCCATCGGACAGGGGGGATTCAACACTGAAGCTTTCTTT. It specifies CASSPIGQGGFNTEAFF. This chain uses TRBV27 with TRBJ1-1; TRBD1 aligns across 10 bases. The CDR3 is 17 amino acids. Per the germline V gene, CDR1 is MNHEY and CDR2 is SMNVEV (reference sequence). The J segment lost 2 bases and the V segment lost 5 bases, leaving 11 bases of the junction unmatched.

A few counts support this clone. Other nucleotide sequences from this sample produce the same CDR3. The chain combines TRBV29-1 with TRBJ2-2, with 9 nucleotides matching TRBD1. CDR1 is SQVTM, CDR2 ANQGSEA, per germline. J gave up 5 bases and V 5 bases, and 9 bases lay outside the gene matches. The CDR3 consists of 15 residues. The CDR3 loop is CSVKYPGQGTGELFF. CDR3 nucleotide sequence: TGCAGCGTTAAATATCCGGGACAGGGAACCGGGGAGCTGTTTTTT.

The rearrangement joins TRBV5-6 to TRBJ1-2; 8 bases align to TRBD1. The CDR3 covers 15 residues. With 4 bases clipped from V and 0 bases from J, the junction kept 5 bases outside the gene matches. The germline gives CDR1 SGHDT, CDR2 YYEEEE. The CDR3 DNA follows: TGTGCCAGCAGCCCCCAGGGGGCGCCTAACTATGGCTACACCTTC. Its translation: CASSPQGAPNYGYTF.

This rearrangement joins TRBV18 to TRBJ2-7, with D perhaps matching TRBD2 (6 bases). V lost 6 bases and J 4 bases, leaving 19 bases between the germline ends. CDR1 and CDR2 from the germline V gene are KGHSH and LQKENI. CDR3 length: 15 amino acids. Written as DNA, the CDR3 is TGTGCCAGCTCCCAGGACTTGGGGAGGCTTTACGAGCAGTACTTC. It encodes CASSQDLGRLYEQYF.

The CDR3 DNA is TGTGCCAGCAGCCCGACAGGGGGGAACACTGAAGCTTTCTTT. Protein product: CASSPTGGNTEAFF. The chain employs TRBV7-9 and TRBJ1-1; 9 bases are a match to TRBD1. There are 14 residues in the CDR3. Germline-derived CDR1 and CDR2 are SEHNR and FQNEAQ (reference sequence). V was pared by 5 bases and J by 1 base, with 2 bases of the junction left unmatched.

The chain employs TRBV18 and TRBJ1-5; the D gene is possibly TRBD1 (5 bases). Germline V lookup: CDR1 KGHSH, CDR2 LQKENI. The V end lost 0 bases, the J end lost 7 bases, and 16 bases lay between the germline ends. The CDR3 has 16 amino acids. CDR3 in DNA: TGTGCCAGCTCACCACCGTCCCATGTTGAGGGGCAGCCCCAGCATTTT. This sequence encodes CASSPPSHVEGQPQHF.

V is TRBV7-2 and J is TRBJ2-7; a possible D gene is TRBD1 (6 bases). The germline gives CDR1 SGHTA, CDR2 FQGNSA. V lost 10 bases and J lost 2, with 18 bases in between. CDR3 size: 14 residues. The CDR3 DNA follows: TGTGCCACCACTAAAGGGGGATCTACCTACGAGCAGTACTTC. As protein: CATTKGGSTYEQYF. The entire variable domain, with the rest obtained from reference TRBV7-2 and TRBJ2-7, is as follows: GAGVSQSPSNKVTEKGKDVELRCDPISGHTALYWYRQSLGQGLEFLIYFQGNSAPDKSGLPSDRFSAERTGGSVSTLTIQRTQQEDSAVYLCATTKGGSTYEQYFGPGTRLTVT.

The chain recombines TRBV5-1 with TRBJ2-4; D is possibly TRBD1 (5 bases). The V and J ends lost 0 bases and 5 bases respectively, with 9 bases between them. This CDR3 comprises 14 residues. Germline assignment: CDR1 SGHRS and CDR2 YFSETQ. CDR3 coding DNA: TGCGCCAGCAGCTTGGTACAGGCTGAAAACATTCAGTACTTC. Translated, it gives CASSLVQAENIQYF.

The CDR3 DNA reads TGTGCCAGCAGCTTGGATAGGAGGACAGATAATCAGCCCCAGCATTTT. Translated: CASSLDRRTDNQPQHF. This chain uses TRBV5-5 with TRBJ1-5, with TRBD1 as a possible D gene (6 bases). The germline CDR1 and CDR2 sequences are SGHKS and YYEKEE (reference sequence). The CDR3 has 16 residues. V dropped 0 bases and J dropped 4 bases, with 14 bases sitting between them. Variable domain in full (rest from reference TRBV5-5 and TRBJ1-5): DAGVTQSPTHLIKTRGQQVTLRCSPISGHKSVSWYQQVLGQGPQFIFQYYEKEERGRGNFPDRFSARQFPNYSSELNVNALLLGDSALYLCASSLDRRTDNQPQHFGDGTRLSIL.

The J gene is TRBJ1-1, the V gene TRBV5-6; possibly TRBD1 for D (5 bases). In germline, CDR1 is SGHDT, CDR2 YYEEEE. This CDR3 contains 16 residues. V dropped 3 bases and J dropped 1 base, with 16 bases sitting between them. The CDR3 loop reads CASSWTGAGGNTEAFF. The CDR3 DNA is TGTGCCAGCAGCTGGACCGGCGCGGGGGGGAACACTGAAGCTTTCTTT.

The chain couples TRBV15 to TRBJ2-3; maybe TRBD1 (6 bases). V dropped 0 bases and J dropped 3 bases, with 19 bases sitting between them. This CDR3 has 18 amino acids. The germline V gene has CDR1 LNHNV and CDR2 YYDKDF (reference sequence). CDR3 in amino acids: CATSRDWQRNRETDTQYF. The CDR3, as DNA: TGTGCCACCAGCAGAGACTGGCAAAGGAACAGGGAAACAGATACGCAGTATTTT.

The rearrangement links TRBV29-1 to TRBJ2-2; either TRBD1 or TRBD2 may supply D (5 bases each). The CDR3 totals 11 residues. In germline, CDR1 is SQVTM, CDR2 ANQGSEA. V was pared by 6 bases and J by 3 bases, with 5 bases between. The CDR3 bases are TGCAGCGTGGGGGACACCGGGGAGCTGTTTTTT. Encoded protein: CSVGDTGELFF.

The gene calls are TRBV9 and TRBJ2-1; 8 bases align to TRBD2. This CDR3 has 13 amino acids. Trimming took 4 bases from V and 16 from J; bases not matched to a gene: 13. The germline CDR1 and CDR2 sequences are SGDLS and YYNGEE. Here the CDR3 DNA reads TGTGCCAGCAGCTCATCCCCGGGACTAGAAGAATTCTTC. Protein: CASSSSPGLEEFF. The variable domain in full, with the rest retrieved from reference TRBV9 and TRBJ2-1, is DSGVTQTPKHLITATGQRVTLRCSPRSGDLSVYWYQQSLDQGLQFLIQYYNGEERAKGNILERFSAQQFPDLHSELNLSSLELGDSALYFCASSSSPGLEEFFGPGTRLTVL.

This clone was counted once. The chain is built from TRBV29-1 and TRBJ1-1; 8 bases map to TRBD1. Germline CDR1 is SQVTM and CDR2 is ANQGSEA. V trimming: 6 bases; J trimming: 2 bases; junction bases outside the gene matches: 11. The CDR3 length is 15 residues. CDR3 protein: CSVHRYRGFNTEAFF. CDR3 bases: TGCAGCGTCCATCGCTACAGGGGGTTCAACACTGAAGCTTTCTTT.